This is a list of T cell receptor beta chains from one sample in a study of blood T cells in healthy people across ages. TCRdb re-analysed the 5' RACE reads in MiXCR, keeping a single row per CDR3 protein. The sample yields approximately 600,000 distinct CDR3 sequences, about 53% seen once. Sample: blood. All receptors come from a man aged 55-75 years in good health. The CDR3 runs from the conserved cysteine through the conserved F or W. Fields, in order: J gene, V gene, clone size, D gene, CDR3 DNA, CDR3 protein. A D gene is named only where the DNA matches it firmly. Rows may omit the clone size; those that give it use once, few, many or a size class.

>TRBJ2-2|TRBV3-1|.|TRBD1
TGTGCCAGCACTTGGACAGGGACGAACACCGGGGAGCTGTTTTTT
CASTWTGTNTGELFF
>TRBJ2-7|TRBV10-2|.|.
TGCGCCAGCAGTGAGTTCGATGGCTCCTACAATGAGCAGTACTTC
CASSEFDGSYNEQYF
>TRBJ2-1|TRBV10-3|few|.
TGTGCCATCAGTGAGTCGACCTTTAATGAGCAGTTCTTC
CAISESTFNEQFF
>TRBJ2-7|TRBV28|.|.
TGTGCCAGCAGTTTAACGAATGGAAACGAGCAGTACTTC
CASSLTNGNEQYF
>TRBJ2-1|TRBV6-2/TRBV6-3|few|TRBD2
TGTGCCACCTATGGGGTAGCGGGGGGGTCCATAACCTACAATGAGCAGTTCTTC
CATYGVAGGSITYNEQFF
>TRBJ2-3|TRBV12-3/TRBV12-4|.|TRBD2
TGTGCCAGCACCCAACAGCGGGGGGCAGATACGCAGTATTTT
CASTQQRGADTQYF
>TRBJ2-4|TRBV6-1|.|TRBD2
TGTGCCAGCAGTGAGGGACTAGCGGGAAACATTCAGTACTTC
CASSEGLAGNIQYF
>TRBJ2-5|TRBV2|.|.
TGTGCCGGCAGGACTATCCAAGAGACCCAGTACTTC
CAGRTIQETQYF
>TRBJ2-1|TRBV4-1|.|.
TGCGCCAGCAGCCAAGTCGCTGGGGTCAACAATGAGCAGTTCTTC
CASSQVAGVNNEQFF
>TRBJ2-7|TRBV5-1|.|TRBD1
TGCGCCAGCAGCATTGCAGGGGGAAGTGAGCAGTACTTC
CASSIAGGSEQYF
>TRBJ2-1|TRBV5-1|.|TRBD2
TGCGCCAGCATCCTTGCCCCAGGGACTAGCGGGGGGAATGAGCAGTTCTTC
CASILAPGTSGGNEQFF
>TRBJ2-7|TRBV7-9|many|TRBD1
TGTGCCAGCAGCCTTGACAGGGTCAACGAGCAGTACTTC
CASSLDRVNEQYF
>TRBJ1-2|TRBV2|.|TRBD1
TGTGCCAGCACCAGAACCGGGACAGGGATTGGCTACACCTTC
CASTRTGTGIGYTF
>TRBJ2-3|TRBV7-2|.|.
TGTGCCAGCAGCTTACAGCGGCTCATCACAGATACGCAGTATTTT
CASSLQRLITDTQYF
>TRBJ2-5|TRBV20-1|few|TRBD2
TGCAGTGCTATTGTCGCCGGGACTAGCGGAGGAGAGACCCAGTACTTC
CSAIVAGTSGGETQYF
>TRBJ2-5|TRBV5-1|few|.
TGCGCCAGCAGCTTGAAACAGATTCAAGAGACCCAGTACTTC
CASSLKQIQETQYF
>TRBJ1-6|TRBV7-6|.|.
TGTGCCAGCAGACCAACAGAAGACTATAATTCACCCCTCCACTTT
CASRPTEDYNSPLHF
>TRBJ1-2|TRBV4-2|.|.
TGTGCCAGCAGCCAAGAGCGGCGGATTAATGGCTACACCTTC
CASSQERRINGYTF